These 10 T cell receptor beta chains share one sample of origin, sequenced in a study of blood T cell repertoires in COVID-19. Sequencing used immunoSEQ multiplex PCR; TCRdb keeps in-frame clones, though not all of them. Altogether 150,000 to 200,000 clones are present, approximately 85% being singletons, with the ten largest covering about 9.7%. The sequencing sample was made of PBMCs or T cells enriched from blood (not recorded which). These receptors all stem from a woman between 25 and 40 years old who had recovered from COVID-19.

This chain uses TRBV6-5 with TRBJ1-2, with no clear D. CDR1 MNHEY and CDR2 SVGAGI come from the germline V gene. CDR3 size: 13 residues. The ends were cut back, 6 bases at V and 4 bases at J, with 12 bases in the middle. CDR3 protein: CASSLVGPYGYTF. CDR3 sequence (DNA): TGTGCCAGCAGCCTCGTGGGCCCCTATGGCTACACCTTC.

CDR3 DNA: TGTGCCATCAGTGCCGGGACAGTCAATCAGCCCCAGCATTTT. Translating gives CAISAGTVNQPQHF. The J gene is TRBJ1-5, the V gene TRBV10-3; 7 bases match TRBD1. The germline CDR1 and CDR2 sequences are ENHRY and SYGVKD. The junction had 3 bases not matched to a gene; V was cut back by 4 bases and J by 3 bases. The CDR3 has 14 residues.

The chain uses TRBV5-1 and TRBJ2-7; TRBD1 agrees at 8 bases. There are 15 residues in the CDR3. Germline-derived CDR1 and CDR2 are SGHRS and YFSETQ. V dropped 6 bases and J dropped 1; count of bases not matched to a gene: 9. The DNA for the CDR3 is TGCGCCAGCACCCCAGGGGGCATATCATCCTACGAGCAGTACTTC. This translates into CASTPGGISSYEQYF.

J is TRBJ1-2 and V is TRBV9; 9 positions match TRBD1. Losses at the gene ends were 0 bases for V and 7 bases for J; bases not matched to a gene: 7. CDR1 and CDR2 (germline): SGDLS, YYNGEE. The CDR3 spans 15 residues. As DNA, the CDR3 is TGTGCCAGCAGCGTAGCCGGGACAGGGAAATCTGGCTACACCTTC. Amino acid sequence: CASSVAGTGKSGYTF.

The chain links TRBV6-2 or TRBV6-3 to TRBJ2-7; 7 bases fit TRBD1. V was clipped by 2 bases and J by 3 bases; unmatched bases: 1. The CDR3 contains 13 residues. CDR1 is MNHEY, CDR2 SVGEGT, per germline. The CDR3 DNA reads as TGTGCCAGCAGTTACCGGGACAGCTACGAGCAGTACTTC. This gives the protein CASSYRDSYEQYF.

The genes are TRBV4-1 and TRBJ2-7; 10 bases are a match to TRBD2. The V segment lost 0 bases and the J segment 6 bases; nucleotides outside the gene matches: 11. Germline values: CDR1 MGHRA, CDR2 YSYEKL. CDR3 length: 17 residues. The CDR3 region has the DNA TGCGCCAGCAGCCAAGAAGGCGGGGCTAGCGGGAGACTCGAGCAGTACTTC. This encodes CASSQEGGASGRLEQYF.

The chain employs TRBV28 and TRBJ1-4; 8 nucleotides match TRBD1. V dropped 7 bases and J dropped 8; count of bases not matched to a gene: 3. Per germline, CDR1 MDHEN and CDR2 SYDVKM. The CDR3 consists of 12 residues. CDR3 loop: CASKTGEEKLFF. As DNA, the CDR3 is TGTGCCAGCAAGACAGGGGAAGAAAAACTGTTTTTT. Full variable domain (outside the CDR3, taken from reference TRBV28 and TRBJ1-4): DVKVTQSSRYLVKRTGEKVFLECVQDMDHENMFWYRQDPGLGLRLIYFSYDVKMKEKGDIPEGYSVSREKKERFSLILESASTNQTSMYLCASKTGEEKLFFGSGTQLSVL.

The chain joins TRBV6-5 to TRBJ1-2, with no clear D. Germline-derived CDR1 and CDR2 are MNHEY and SVGAGI. V shed 6 bases and J shed 4 bases, with 6 bases lying between them. The CDR3 is made up of 11 amino acids. The CDR3 protein is CASSRGYGYTF. CDR3 DNA sequence: TGTGCCAGCAGCAGAGGCTATGGCTACACCTTC.

V is TRBV2 and J is TRBJ2-5; TRBD1 matches at 8 bases. Germline V gene lookup returns CDR1 SNHLY and CDR2 FYNNEI. V shed 4 bases, J shed 4 bases, and the junction held 8 bases outside the gene matches. The CDR3 is made up of 15 amino acids. The CDR3 DNA is TGTGCCAGCAGTGGAGGATTACAGGGGGGAGAGACCCAGTACTTC. Protein sequence: CASSGGLQGGETQYF.

This clone turned up a few times. The gene calls are TRBV10-3 and TRBJ2-7; TRBD1 agrees at 9 bases. V dropped 10 bases and J dropped 1; count of bases not matched to a gene: 2. The CDR3 totals 12 residues. The germline V gene encodes CDR1 ENHRY and CDR2 SYGVKD. DNA for the CDR3: TGTGCCACGACAGGGGGATCCTACGAGCAGTACTTC. Translation gives CATTGGSYEQYF.